One and the same sample provided the 8 T cell receptor beta chains below, sequenced in a study of cytomegalovirus exposure and HLA in healthy donors. Primers: 60 Vbeta forward and 13 Jbeta reverse. Assay: immunoSEQ multiplex PCR; the TCRdb copy retains only in-frame clones and omits some. The table includes 110,000 to 150,000 clones, approximately 63% detected once. The specimen was PBMCs. All receptors derive from a woman in her sixties or seventies in good health and CMV-seropositive.

This clone turned up a few times. This CDR3 is also generated by other DNA sequences in the sample. The V gene is TRBV2, the J gene TRBJ1-5; TRBD1 matches 8 bases. Germline V gene lookup returns CDR1 SNHLY and CDR2 FYNNEI. V was clipped by 4 bases and J by 2 bases; unmatched bases: 4. The CDR3 runs 15 residues. The CDR3 here is CASSGQGLGNQPQHF. The CDR3 region has the DNA TGTGCCAGCAGTGGACAGGGGCTGGGCAATCAGCCCCAGCATTTT.

The CDR3 region is CASRDTTYNSPLHF. The CDR3 nucleotides are TGTGCCAGCAGGGACACGACCTATAATTCACCCCTCCACTTT. V usage is TRBV25-1 and J usage is TRBJ1-6; D may be TRBD1 (5 bases). The CDR3 has 14 amino acids. With 6 bases removed from V and 2 bases from J, the gap between germline ends came to 8 bases. Germline loops: CDR1 MGHDK, CDR2 SYGVNS.

The rearrangement links TRBV2 to TRBJ1-2; weak D call: TRBD1 (6 bases). Looked up from germline, CDR1 is SNHLY and CDR2 is FYNNEI. The germline V and J ends were trimmed by 6 bases and 7 bases, with 12 bases remaining between them. CDR3 length: 12 residues. The CDR3 loop is CASRRTGSGYTF. The CDR3 coding sequence is TGTGCCAGCAGAAGAACAGGGTCTGGCTACACCTTC.

The chain recombines TRBV4-1 with TRBJ2-3; 7 nucleotides match TRBD2. The J segment lost 1 base and the V segment lost 4 bases, leaving 2 bases of the junction unmatched. The CDR3 extends over 14 amino acids. Germline V gives CDR1 MGHRA, CDR2 YSYEKL. CDR3 DNA: TGCGCCAGCAGCCGGGACTACCGCACAGATACGCAGTATTTT. This gives the protein CASSRDYRTDTQYF.

The CDR3 nucleotides are TGTGCCAGCAGCTTAGCGTCGGGACAGGGGGTTGAGCAGTTCTTC. It specifies CASSLASGQGVEQFF. This chain joins TRBV7-2 and TRBJ2-1; 11 nucleotides line up with TRBD1. J was trimmed by 9 bases and V by 0 bases; bases with no gene match: 4. CDR1 SGHTA and CDR2 FQGNSA come from the germline V gene. The CDR3 length is 15 residues.

There are a few counts of this clone. J is TRBJ1-4 and V is TRBV5-4; D might be TRBD1 (6 bases). V was trimmed by 4 bases and J by 4 bases, leaving 14 bases between them. CDR3 size: 15 residues. Germline-derived CDR1 and CDR2 are SGHNT and YYREEE (reference sequence). CDR3 DNA sequence: TGTGCCAGCAGCCATGTTGGGGGCGTTAATGAAAAACTGTTTTTT. Protein: CASSHVGGVNEKLFF.

V usage is TRBV28 and J usage is TRBJ1-2; TRBD1 might be the D (5 bases). Germline V gene lookup returns CDR1 MDHEN and CDR2 SYDVKM. The CDR3 covers 13 residues. The V end was cut by 6 bases, the J end by 4 bases, with 12 bases between. Here the CDR3 DNA reads TGTGCCAGCAGGGGGGGGGAGAGCTATGGCTACACCTTC. Its protein product is CASRGGESYGYTF.

The chain uses TRBV7-2 and TRBJ2-1; unclear D gene. Deletions cut 1 base from V and 7 bases from J, with 8 bases between. CDR3 size: 13 residues. The germline CDR1 and CDR2 sequences are SGHTA and FQGNSA. This CDR3 is CASSLEIGNEQFF. In DNA, the CDR3 is TGTGCCAGCAGCTTAGAAATCGGGAATGAGCAGTTCTTC.